The T cell receptor beta chain described here comes from a study of blood T cells in healthy people across ages. A J-beta primer mix and a sample-barcoded 5' primer were used in a second PCR of roughly 6 to 11 cycles. Every single cDNA molecule received a tag from a template-switch adaptor with 12 random nucleotides. Every sample returned 2.5 million or more CDR3-containing paired-end reads. MiXCR was run by TCRdb on the 5' RACE reads, yielding one entry per CDR3 protein. The profile shows more than 800,000 distinct CDR3 sequences, 35% to 50% of them singletons. The individuals who served as donors were healthy Caucasians living in Russia, aged roughly 6 to 100. This CDR3 contains 13 residues. Trimming stripped 4 bases from V and 6 bases from J, with 13 bases between. Germline CDR1 SGHTA, CDR2 FQGNSA.

Material for sequencing was blood. The source is an older woman in good health. The chain links TRBV7-2 to TRBJ2-7; D is possibly TRBD1 (6 bases). CDR3 nucleotide sequence: TGTGCCAGCAGCTCGAACAGGGCCCGCGAGCAGTACTTC. Protein sequence: CASSSNRAREQYF.